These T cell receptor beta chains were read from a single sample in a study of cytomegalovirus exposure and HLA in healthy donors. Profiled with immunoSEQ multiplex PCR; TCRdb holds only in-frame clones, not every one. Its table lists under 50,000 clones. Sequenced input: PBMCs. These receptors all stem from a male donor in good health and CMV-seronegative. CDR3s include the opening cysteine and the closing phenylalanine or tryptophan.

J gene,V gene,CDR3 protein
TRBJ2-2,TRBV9,CASSVVGSGGELFF
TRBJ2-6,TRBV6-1,CASSEYSGANVLTF
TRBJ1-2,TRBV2,CASGRQGLANYGYTF
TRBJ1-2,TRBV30,CAWRRAPGAPGYTF
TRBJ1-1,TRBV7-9,CASSPYGSHTEAFF
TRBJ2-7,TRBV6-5,CASGTSGGNEQYF
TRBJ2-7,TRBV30,CAWQTGGAGEQYF
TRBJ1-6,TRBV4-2,CASSQGGQVPRSSPLHF
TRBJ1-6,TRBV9,CASSPTGDNSPLHF
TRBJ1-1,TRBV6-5,CASSYEGTGNTEAFF
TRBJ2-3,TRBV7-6,CASSAVGAGASTDTQYF
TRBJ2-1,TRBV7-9,CASSLVDSGNEQFF
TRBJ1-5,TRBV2,CASRRQANQPQHF
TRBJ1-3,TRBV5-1,CASSPAPRVGGNTIYF
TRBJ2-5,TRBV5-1,CASSRMGQAETQYF
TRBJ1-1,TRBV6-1,CASSERNSEAFF
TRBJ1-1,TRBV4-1,CASSHQTGTEAFF
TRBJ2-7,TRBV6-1,CASRTEGTSPYEQYF
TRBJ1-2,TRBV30,CAWSVRWAVGAANYGYTF
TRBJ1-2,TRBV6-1,CASSLETGPYGYTF
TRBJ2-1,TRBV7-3,CASSLTVLNEQFF
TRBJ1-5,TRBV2,CASSQTGNQPQHF
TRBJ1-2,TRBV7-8,CASSTQQLSYGYTF
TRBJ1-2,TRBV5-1,CASSSFPRANYGYTF
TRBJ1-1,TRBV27,CASSYGTEAFF
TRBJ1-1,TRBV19,CASSIRQGVAFF
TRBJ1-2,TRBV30,CAWKIIGQGKSSGYTF
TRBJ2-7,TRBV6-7,CASPSGGMYEQYF
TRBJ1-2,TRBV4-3,CASSQEPGKNYGYTF
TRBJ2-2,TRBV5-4,CASSWEDRANTEELFF
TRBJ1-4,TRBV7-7,CASSLGSRGKLFF
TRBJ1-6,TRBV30,CAWSRDRDSPLHF
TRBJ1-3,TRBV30,CAWSGGWSGNTIYF
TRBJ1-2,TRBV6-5,CASSWALEGSYGYTF
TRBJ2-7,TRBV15,CATRKGHSYEQYF
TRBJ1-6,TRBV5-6,CASSLGSSYNSPLHF
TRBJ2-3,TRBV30,CAWSVGTGTDTQYF
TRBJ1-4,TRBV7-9,CASSLEMGQGETNEKLFF
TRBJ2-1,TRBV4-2,CASSQTTYNEQFF
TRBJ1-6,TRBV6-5,CASSYNGEYSPLHF
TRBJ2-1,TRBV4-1,CASSQGGGSSYNEQFF